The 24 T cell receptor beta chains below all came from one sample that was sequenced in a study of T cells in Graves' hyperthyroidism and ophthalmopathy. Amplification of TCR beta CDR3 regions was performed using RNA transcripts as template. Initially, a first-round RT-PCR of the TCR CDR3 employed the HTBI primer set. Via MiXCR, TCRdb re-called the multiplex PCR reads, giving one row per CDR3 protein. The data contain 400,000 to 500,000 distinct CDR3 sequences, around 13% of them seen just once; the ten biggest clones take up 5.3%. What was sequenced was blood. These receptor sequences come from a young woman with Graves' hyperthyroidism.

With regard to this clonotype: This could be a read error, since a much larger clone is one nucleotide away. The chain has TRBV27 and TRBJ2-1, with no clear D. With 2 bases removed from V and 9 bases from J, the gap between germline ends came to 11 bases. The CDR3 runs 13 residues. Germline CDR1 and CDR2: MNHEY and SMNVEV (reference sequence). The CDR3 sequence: CASSLRRLSEQFF. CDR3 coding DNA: TGTGCCAGCAGTTTACGGCGGCTGAGTGAGCAGTTCTTC.

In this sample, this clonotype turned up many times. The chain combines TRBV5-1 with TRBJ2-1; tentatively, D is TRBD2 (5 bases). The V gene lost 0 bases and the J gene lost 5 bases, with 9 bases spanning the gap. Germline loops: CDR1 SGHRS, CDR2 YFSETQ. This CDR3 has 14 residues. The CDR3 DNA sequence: TGCGCCAGCAGCTTGGGGACTTTGAACAATGAGCAGTTCTTC. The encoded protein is CASSLGTLNNEQFF.

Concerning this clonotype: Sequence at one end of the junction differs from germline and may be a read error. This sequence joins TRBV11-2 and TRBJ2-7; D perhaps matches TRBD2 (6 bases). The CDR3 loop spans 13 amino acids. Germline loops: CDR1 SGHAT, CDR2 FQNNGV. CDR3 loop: CASSLDYVSGADF. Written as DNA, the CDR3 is TGTGCCAGCAGCTTAGATTATGTGTCGGGAGCGGACTTC.

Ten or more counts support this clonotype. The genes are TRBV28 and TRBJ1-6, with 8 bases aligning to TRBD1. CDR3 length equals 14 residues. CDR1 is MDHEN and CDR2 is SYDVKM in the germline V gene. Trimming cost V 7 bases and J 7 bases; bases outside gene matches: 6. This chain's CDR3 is CASNESGGNSPLHF. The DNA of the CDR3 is TGTGCCAGCAATGAGTCAGGGGGCAATTCACCCCTCCACTTT.

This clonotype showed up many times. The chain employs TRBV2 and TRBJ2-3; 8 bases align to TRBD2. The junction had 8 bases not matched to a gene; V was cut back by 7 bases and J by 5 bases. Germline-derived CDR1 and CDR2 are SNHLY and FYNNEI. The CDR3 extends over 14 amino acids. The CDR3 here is CASNGRASGDTQYF. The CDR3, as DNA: TGTGCCAGCAACGGGAGGGCCTCCGGAGATACGCAGTATTTT.

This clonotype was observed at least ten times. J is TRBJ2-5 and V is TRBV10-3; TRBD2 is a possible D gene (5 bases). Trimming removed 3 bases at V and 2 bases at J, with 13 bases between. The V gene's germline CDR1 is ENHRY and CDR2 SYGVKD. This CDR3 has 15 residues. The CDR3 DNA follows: TGTGCCATCAGTGATTACCGGGGTGGTCAAGAGACCCAGTACTTC. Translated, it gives CAISDYRGGQETQYF.

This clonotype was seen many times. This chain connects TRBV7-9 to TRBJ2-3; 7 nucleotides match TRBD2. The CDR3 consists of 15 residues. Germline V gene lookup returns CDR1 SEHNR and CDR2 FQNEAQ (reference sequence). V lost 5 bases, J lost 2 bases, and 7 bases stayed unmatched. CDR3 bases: TGTGCCAGCAGCCAACCTAGCGGAATCACAGATACGCAGTATTTT. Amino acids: CASSQPSGITDTQYF.

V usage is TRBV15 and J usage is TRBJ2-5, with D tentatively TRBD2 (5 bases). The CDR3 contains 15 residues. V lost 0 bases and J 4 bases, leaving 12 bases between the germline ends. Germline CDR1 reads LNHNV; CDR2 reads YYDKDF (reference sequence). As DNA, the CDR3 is TGTGCCACCAGCAGAGACTCACTAGTTGGAGAGACCCAGTACTTC. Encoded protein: CATSRDSLVGETQYF.

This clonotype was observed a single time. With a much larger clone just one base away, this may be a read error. The CDR3 sequence is CDWSALFGDTIYF. In DNA form, the CDR3 reads TGTGACTGGAGTGCTCTATTCGGGGACACCATATATTTT. This sequence joins TRBV30 and TRBJ1-3, with D hard to call. CDR3 size: 13 residues. Germline CDR1 reads GTSNPN; CDR2 reads SVGIG (reference sequence).

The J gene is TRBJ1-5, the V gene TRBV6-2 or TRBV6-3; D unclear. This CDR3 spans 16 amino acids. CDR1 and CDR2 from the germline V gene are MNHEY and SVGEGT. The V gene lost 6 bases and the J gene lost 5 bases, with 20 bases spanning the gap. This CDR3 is CASSPLRLTKYQPQHF. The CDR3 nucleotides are TGTGCCAGCAGCCCCCTTAGGTTGACGAAGTATCAGCCCCAGCATTTT.

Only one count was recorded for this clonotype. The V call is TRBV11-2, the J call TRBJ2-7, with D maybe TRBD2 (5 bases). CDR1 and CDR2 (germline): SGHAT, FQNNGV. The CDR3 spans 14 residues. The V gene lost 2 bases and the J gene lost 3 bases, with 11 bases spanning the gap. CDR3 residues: CASSLSSGGYEQYF. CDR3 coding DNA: TGTGCCAGCAGCTTAAGCAGCGGAGGCTACGAGCAGTACTTC.

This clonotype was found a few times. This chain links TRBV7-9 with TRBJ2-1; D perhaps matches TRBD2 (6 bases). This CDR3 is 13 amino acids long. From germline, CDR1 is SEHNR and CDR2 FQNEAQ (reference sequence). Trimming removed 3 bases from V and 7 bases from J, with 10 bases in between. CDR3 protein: CASSFDGGNEQFF. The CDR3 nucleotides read TGTGCCAGCAGCTTCGATGGGGGGAATGAGCAGTTCTTC.

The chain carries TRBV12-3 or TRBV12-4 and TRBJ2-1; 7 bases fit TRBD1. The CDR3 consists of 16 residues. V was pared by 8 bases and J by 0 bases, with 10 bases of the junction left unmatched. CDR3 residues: CASLRTGRSSYNEQFF. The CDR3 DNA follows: TGTGCCAGCCTCAGGACAGGCCGGAGCTCCTACAATGAGCAGTTCTTC.

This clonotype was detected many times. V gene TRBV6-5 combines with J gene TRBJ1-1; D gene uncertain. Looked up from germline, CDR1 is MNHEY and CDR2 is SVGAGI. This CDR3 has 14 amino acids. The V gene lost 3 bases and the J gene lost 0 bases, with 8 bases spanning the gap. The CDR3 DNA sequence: TGTGCCAGCAGTTATGGAGCTATGAACACTGAAGCTTTCTTT. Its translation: CASSYGAMNTEAFF.

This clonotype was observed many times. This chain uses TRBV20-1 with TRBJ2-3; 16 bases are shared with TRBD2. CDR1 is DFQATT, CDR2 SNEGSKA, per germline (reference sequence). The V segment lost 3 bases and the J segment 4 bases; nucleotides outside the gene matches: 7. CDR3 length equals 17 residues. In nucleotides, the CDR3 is TGCAGTGCTAGGGGCCCCGGGACTAGCGGGAGGGCAGATACGCAGTATTTT. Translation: CSARGPGTSGRADTQYF.

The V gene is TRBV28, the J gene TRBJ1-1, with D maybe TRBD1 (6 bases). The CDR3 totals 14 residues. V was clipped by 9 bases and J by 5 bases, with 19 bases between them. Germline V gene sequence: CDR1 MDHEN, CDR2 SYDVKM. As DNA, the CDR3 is TGTGCCAGTTCCAGAACAGGGATTAAGACTGAAGCTTTCTTT. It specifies CASSRTGIKTEAFF.

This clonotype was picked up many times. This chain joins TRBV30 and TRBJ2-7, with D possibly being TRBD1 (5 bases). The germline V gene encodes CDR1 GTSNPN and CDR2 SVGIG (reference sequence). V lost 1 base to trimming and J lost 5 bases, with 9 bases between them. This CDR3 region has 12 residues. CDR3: CAWSATGNEQYF. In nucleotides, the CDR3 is TGTGCCTGGAGTGCAACAGGTAACGAGCAGTACTTC.

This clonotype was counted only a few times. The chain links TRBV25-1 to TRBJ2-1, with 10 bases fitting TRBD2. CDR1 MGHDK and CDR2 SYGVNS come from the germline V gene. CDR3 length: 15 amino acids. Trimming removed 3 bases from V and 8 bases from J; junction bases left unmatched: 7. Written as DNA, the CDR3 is TGTGCCAGCAGTGATAGCGGGAGGTTGGATTATGAGCAGTTCTTC. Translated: CASSDSGRLDYEQFF.

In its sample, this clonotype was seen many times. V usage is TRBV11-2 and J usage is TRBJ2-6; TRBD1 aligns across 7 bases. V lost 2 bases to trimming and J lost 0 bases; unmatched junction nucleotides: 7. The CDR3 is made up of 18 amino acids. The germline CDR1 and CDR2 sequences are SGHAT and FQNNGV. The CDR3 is CASSLLRTGISGANVLTF. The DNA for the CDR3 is TGTGCCAGCAGCTTACTAAGGACAGGTATCTCTGGGGCCAACGTCCTGACTTTC. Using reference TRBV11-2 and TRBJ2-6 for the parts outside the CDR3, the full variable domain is EAGVAQSPRYKIIEKRQSVAFWCNPISGHATLYWYQQILGQGPKLLIQFQNNGVVDDSQLPKDRFSAERLKGVDSTLKIQPAKLEDSAVYLCASSLLRTGISGANVLTFGAGSRLTVL.

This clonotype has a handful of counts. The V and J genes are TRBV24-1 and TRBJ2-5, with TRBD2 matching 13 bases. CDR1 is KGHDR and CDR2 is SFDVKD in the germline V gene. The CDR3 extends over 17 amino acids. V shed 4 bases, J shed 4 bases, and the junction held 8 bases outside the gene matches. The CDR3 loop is CATSEPPTSGRRETQYF. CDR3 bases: TGTGCCACCAGTGAGCCGCCGACTAGCGGGAGGCGAGAGACCCAGTACTTC.

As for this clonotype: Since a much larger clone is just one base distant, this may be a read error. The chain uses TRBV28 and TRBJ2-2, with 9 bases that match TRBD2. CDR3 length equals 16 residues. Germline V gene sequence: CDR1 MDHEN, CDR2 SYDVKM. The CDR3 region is CASSLSSGMNTWELFF. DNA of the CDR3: TGTGCCAGCAGTTTATCTAGCGGGATGAACACCTGGGAGCTGTTTTTT.

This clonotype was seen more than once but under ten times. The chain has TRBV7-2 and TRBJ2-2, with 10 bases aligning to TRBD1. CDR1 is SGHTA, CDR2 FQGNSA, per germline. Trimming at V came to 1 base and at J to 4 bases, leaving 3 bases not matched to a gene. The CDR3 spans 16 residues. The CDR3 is CASSLVGTGVTGELFF. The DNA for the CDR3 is TGTGCCAGCAGCTTAGTGGGGACAGGGGTCACCGGGGAGCTGTTTTTT.

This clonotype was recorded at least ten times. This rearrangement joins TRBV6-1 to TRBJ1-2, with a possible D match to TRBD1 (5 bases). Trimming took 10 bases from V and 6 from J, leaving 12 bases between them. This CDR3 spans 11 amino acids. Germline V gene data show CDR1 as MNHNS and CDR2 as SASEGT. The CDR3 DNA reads TGTGCCATCGGGGGGGGAGATGGCTACACCTTC. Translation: CAIGGGDGYTF.

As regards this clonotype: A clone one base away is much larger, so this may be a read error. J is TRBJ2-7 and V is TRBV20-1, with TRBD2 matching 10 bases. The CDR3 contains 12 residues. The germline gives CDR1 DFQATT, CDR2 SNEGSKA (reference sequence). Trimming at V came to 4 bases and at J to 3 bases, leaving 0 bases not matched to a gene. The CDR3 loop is CSATSGSYEQYF. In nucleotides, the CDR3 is TGCAGTGCTACTAGCGGGAGCTACGAGCAGTACTTC.